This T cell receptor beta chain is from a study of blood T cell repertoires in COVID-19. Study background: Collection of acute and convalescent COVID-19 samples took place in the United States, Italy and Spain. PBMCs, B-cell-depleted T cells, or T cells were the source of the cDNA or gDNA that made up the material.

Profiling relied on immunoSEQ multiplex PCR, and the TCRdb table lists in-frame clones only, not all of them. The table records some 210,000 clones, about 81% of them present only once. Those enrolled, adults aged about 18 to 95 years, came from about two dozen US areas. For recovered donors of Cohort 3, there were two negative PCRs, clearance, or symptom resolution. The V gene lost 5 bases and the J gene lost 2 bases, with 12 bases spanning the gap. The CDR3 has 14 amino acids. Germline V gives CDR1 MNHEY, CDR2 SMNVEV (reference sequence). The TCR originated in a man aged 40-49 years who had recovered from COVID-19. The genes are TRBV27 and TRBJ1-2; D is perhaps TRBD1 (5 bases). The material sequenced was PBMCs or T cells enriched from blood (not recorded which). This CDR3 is CASSPPGNNYGYTF. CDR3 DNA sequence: TGTGCCAGCAGTCCGCCAGGGAACAACTATGGCTACACCTTC.